A single sample is the source of the 23 T cell receptor beta chains below, sequenced in a study of CD8 T cells in ankylosing spondylitis (dated by TCRdb to 2017 to 2019). Libraries were built with 5' RACE. The sequencing machine was an Illumina HiSeq 2500. TCRdb trimmed the raw reads at Q25, called clones with MiXCR and kept productive beta chains. Identical CDR3 protein sequences are pooled into one entry, listed with their most common genes and DNA. Counted in this sample were 250,000 or so distinct CDR3 sequences; more than 9% of them appeared once. 2.6% of the sample is in the top ten clones. What was sequenced was blood, either unsorted or a sorted T cell fraction (not recorded which). The receptors originated from a male donor with ankylosing spondylitis or in good health (not recorded which).

This clonotype was detected many times. This chain uses TRBV20-1 with TRBJ1-1; no definite D call. V was trimmed by 0 bases and J by 0 bases, leaving 5 bases between them. Looked up from germline, CDR1 is DFQATT and CDR2 is SNEGSKA (reference sequence). The CDR3 is 13 amino acids. DNA of the CDR3: TGCAGTGCTAGAGATCCCCTGAACACTGAAGCTTTCTTT. Its protein product is CSARDPLNTEAFF.

The rearrangement links TRBV20-1 to TRBJ1-2; D is uncertain. The CDR3 runs 15 residues. Germline V CDR1 and CDR2: DFQATT, SNEGSKA (reference sequence). The V gene lost 1 base and the J gene lost 0 bases, with 12 bases spanning the gap. The CDR3 region is CSARVSFLTNYGYTF. CDR3 coding DNA: TGCAGTGCTAGAGTTAGTTTTCTTACTAACTATGGCTACACCTTC.

The chain employs TRBV9 and TRBJ2-7; 11 bases match TRBD2. This CDR3 is built from 17 residues. From germline, CDR1 is SGDLS and CDR2 YYNGEE. V was pared by 3 bases and J by 7 bases, with 15 bases of the junction left unmatched. The DNA for the CDR3 is TGTGCCAGCAGCGAGACTACTAGCGGGAGACTCGGCTTTGAGCAGTACTTC. Its protein product is CASSETTSGRLGFEQYF. Variable domain in full (rest from reference TRBV9 and TRBJ2-7): DSGVTQTPKHLITATGQRVTLRCSPRSGDLSVYWYQQSLDQGLQFLIQYYNGEERAKGNILERFSAQQFPDLHSELNLSSLELGDSALYFCASSETTSGRLGFEQYFGPGTRLTVT.

This clonotype was picked up many times. The rearrangement uses TRBV6-2 or TRBV6-3 and TRBJ1-1; D is unresolved. CDR1 MNHEY and CDR2 SVGEGT come from the germline V gene. CDR3 length equals 12 residues. Trimming cost V 2 bases and J 6 bases, with 7 bases left between them. The CDR3 spells CASSYIPPEAFF. DNA of the CDR3: TGTGCCAGCAGTTACATTCCTCCTGAAGCTTTCTTT.

The V call is TRBV5-6, the J call TRBJ2-2; possibly TRBD2 for D (5 bases). Trimming cost V 0 bases and J 12 bases, with 9 bases left between them. Germline V CDR1 and CDR2: SGHDT, YYEEEE. This CDR3 is built from 12 residues. CDR3: CASSLGTLKLFF. The CDR3 DNA sequence: TGTGCCAGCAGCTTGGGGACTTTAAAGCTGTTTTTT.

This clonotype was found once. The chain uses TRBV27 and TRBJ1-2; D gene uncertain. The CDR3 covers 15 residues. V dropped 4 bases and J dropped 2 bases, with 14 bases sitting between them. Germline V lookup: CDR1 MNHEY, CDR2 SMNVEV (reference sequence). For the CDR3, the DNA is TGTGCCAGCAGTTCCGGACGGATCCTAAACTATGGCTACACCTTC. Protein sequence: CASSSGRILNYGYTF.

This clonotype was counted at least ten times. The rearrangement uses TRBV25-1 and TRBJ2-1; D is perhaps TRBD1 or TRBD2 (5 bases each). V gave up 8 bases and J gave up 5 bases, with 16 bases separating them. There are 14 residues in the CDR3. The germline V gene has CDR1 MGHDK and CDR2 SYGVNS. CDR3 protein: CASLGRAYDNEQFF. DNA of the CDR3: TGTGCCAGCCTGGGACGGGCTTATGACAATGAGCAGTTCTTC.

There are a few counts of this clonotype. This chain joins TRBV20-1 and TRBJ2-5, with 13 bases fitting TRBD2. The junction had 11 bases not matched to a gene; V was cut back by 5 bases and J by 5 bases. Per germline, CDR1 DFQATT and CDR2 SNEGSKA (reference sequence). This CDR3 has 16 amino acids. The CDR3 DNA is TGCAGTGCTGTGTCACCGGGGACTAGCGGGATGGAGACCCAGTACTTC. Translated: CSAVSPGTSGMETQYF.

At least ten counts were recorded for this clonotype. This sequence joins TRBV12-3 or TRBV12-4 and TRBJ1-1; D possibly corresponds to TRBD1 (6 bases). This CDR3 has 14 residues. V shed 6 bases and J shed 2 bases, with 13 bases lying between them. CDR3 in DNA: TGTGCCAGCAGGGCCCGGGACATCAACACTGAAGCTTTCTTT. It codes for CASRARDINTEAFF.

This clonotype was counted ten times or more. The CDR3 spells CASRPFPSVGTGELFF. The CDR3 DNA follows: TGCGCCAGCAGACCCTTCCCAAGCGTAGGCACCGGGGAGCTGTTTTTT. This sequence joins TRBV5-1 and TRBJ2-2; D call uncertain. Trimming left V 5 bases short and J 4 bases short, with 18 bases between. CDR1 and CDR2 (germline): SGHRS, YFSETQ. The CDR3 length is 16 residues.

This clonotype showed up just once. A much bigger clone sits one base away, suggesting this may be a read error. The chain recombines TRBV5-1 with TRBJ1-1; tentatively, D is TRBD1 (5 bases). The germline V gene encodes CDR1 SGHRS and CDR2 YFSETQ. The CDR3 consists of 14 residues. CDR3 loop: CASSLSGLDTEAYF. For the CDR3, the DNA is TGCGCCAGCAGCTTGTCCGGGTTGGACACTGAAGCTTACTTT.

Ten or more counts support this clonotype. The CDR3 coding sequence is TGCGCCAGCAGCCGACCAGCGGGGAACACCGGGGAGCTGTTTTTT. Amino acids: CASSRPAGNTGELFF. The rearrangement links TRBV4-1 to TRBJ2-2, with D perhaps matching TRBD2 (6 bases). This CDR3 region has 15 residues. CDR1 and CDR2 (germline): MGHRA, YSYEKL. Deletions cut 4 bases from V and 1 base from J, with 10 bases between.

In its sample, this clonotype was seen many times. The chain combines TRBV12-3 or TRBV12-4 with TRBJ2-7, with no clear D. V gave up 3 bases and J gave up 3 bases, with 9 bases separating them. This CDR3 has 13 amino acids. CDR3 nucleotides: TGTGCCAGCAGTTTTGGCAGAATCTACGAGCAGTACTTC. It codes for CASSFGRIYEQYF.

This clonotype has at least ten counts. The chain joins TRBV6-1 to TRBJ2-3, with D perhaps matching TRBD2 (5 bases). Germline lookup yields CDR1 MNHNS and CDR2 SASEGT. The CDR3 contains 14 residues. Between the trimmed V and J ends, which lost 6 bases and 4 bases, there was a span of 14 bases. The CDR3 loop is CASRPDSAADTQYF. The CDR3 region has the DNA TGTGCCAGCAGACCGGACTCCGCCGCAGATACGCAGTATTTT.

The V call is TRBV7-8, the J call TRBJ2-3; D might be TRBD1 or TRBD2, each matching 5 bases. The V gene's germline CDR1 is SGHVS and CDR2 FQNEAQ. Trimming left V 5 bases short and J 2 bases short, with 17 bases between. The length of the CDR3 is 16 residues. CDR3 residues: CASSRTRGGLTDTQYF. The CDR3 DNA sequence: TGTGCCAGCAGCAGAACCCGGGGCGGACTCACAGATACGCAGTATTTT.

In this sample, this clonotype turned up many times. The chain links TRBV7-2 to TRBJ1-4; 7 bases are a match to TRBD1. The germline V gene encodes CDR1 SGHTA and CDR2 FQGNSA. V gave up 5 bases and J gave up 8 bases; unmatched junction bases: 8. There are 14 residues in the CDR3. DNA for the CDR3: TGTGCCAGCAGCCCGACAGGGAAGGTAGAAAAACTGTTTTTT. Translating gives CASSPTGKVEKLFF.

This clonotype was detected a few times. The V gene is TRBV2, the J gene TRBJ2-2; tentative D call: TRBD1 (6 bases). In germline, CDR1 is SNHLY, CDR2 FYNNEI. Trimming left V 3 bases short and J 3 bases short, with 11 bases between. The CDR3 totals 15 residues. CDR3: CASSDSNRDTGELFF. The CDR3 region has the DNA TGTGCCAGCAGTGATAGTAACAGGGACACCGGGGAGCTGTTTTTT.

As for this clonotype: This may stem from a read error, because a much larger clone lies one nucleotide away. The rearrangement joins TRBV2 to TRBJ2-1; D gene uncertain. The CDR3 covers 11 residues. V gave up 7 bases and J gave up 6 bases, with 7 bases separating them. CDR1 and CDR2 (germline): SNHLY, FYNNEI. The CDR3 nucleotides read TGTGCCAGCAATCTTAGCAATGAGCAGTTCTTC. Amino acids: CASNLSNEQFF.

This clonotype was seen many times. The J gene is TRBJ2-5, the V gene TRBV20-1; D may match TRBD1 or TRBD2 (6 bases each). V lost 8 bases to trimming and J lost 1 base, with 14 bases between them. The CDR3 is 13 amino acids. From germline, CDR1 is DFQATT and CDR2 SNEGSKA (reference sequence). CDR3 residues: CSHLGGGQETQYF. The CDR3 coding sequence is TGCAGTCACCTCGGAGGGGGCCAAGAGACCCAGTACTTC.

This clonotype was seen ten or more times. The chain uses TRBV5-5 and TRBJ1-3; tentatively, D is TRBD1 (6 bases). The V end was cut by 1 base, the J end by 0 bases, with 11 bases between. The CDR3 has 16 amino acids. CDR1 is SGHKS, CDR2 YYEKEE, per germline (reference sequence). This chain's CDR3 is CASSLRIQGSGNTIYF. The CDR3 DNA follows: TGTGCCAGCAGCTTGAGGATACAGGGCTCTGGAAACACCATATATTTT.

This clonotype was recorded at least ten times. The chain couples TRBV6-2 or TRBV6-3 to TRBJ2-7, with 11 bases that match TRBD1. The length of the CDR3 is 15 residues. V shed 5 bases and J 2 bases; nucleotides not matched to a gene: 5. Germline CDR1 MNHEY, CDR2 SVGEGT. CDR3 coding DNA: TGTGCCAGCAGTAGTCCGGGACAGGGGGCCTACGAGCAGTACTTC. Protein: CASSSPGQGAYEQYF.

On this clonotype itself: A much larger clone sits a single nucleotide away, making a read error possible. J is TRBJ2-7 and V is TRBV11-3, with TRBD1 matching over 7 bases. Germline assignment: CDR1 SGHNT and CDR2 YENEEA. The CDR3 spans 16 residues. CDR3 sequence reads: CASSLVGDSPTYERYF. The CDR3 bases are TGTGCCAGCAGCTTAGTGGGGGACAGTCCCACCTACGAGCGGTACTTC.

The chain joins TRBV20-1 to TRBJ2-7; 7 nucleotides align to TRBD2. Trimming cost V 3 bases and J 2 bases; bases outside gene matches: 7. The CDR3 is 14 residues long. In germline, CDR1 is DFQATT, CDR2 SNEGSKA (reference sequence). The CDR3: CSARRLAATYEQYF. Here the CDR3 DNA reads TGCAGTGCTAGGAGACTAGCCGCTACCTACGAGCAGTACTTC.